This TCR beta chain was observed in a study of human T cells and chemical hapten exposure. Study details: Skin of the upper inner arm, about 2 cm by about 2 cm, received 2% DPC for sensitization. Small pooled library volume differences mainly caused per-sample TCR yield variation. Reading of the patch tests, which applied 0.01% DPC to the upper back, occurred at 6 days.

Notes on the study in general: It was expanded TCRs that formed significantly more large CDR3 similarity clusters than controls did.

Specified time point: patch test 3, about 24 weeks after DPC sensitization. Documented treatment: therapeutic diphenylcyclopropenone sensitization with weekly scalp DPC. To note about this clonotype: Its antigen remains unidentified.

This CDR3 spans 17 amino acids. V shed 4 bases, J shed 7 bases, and the junction held 12 bases outside the gene matches. Germline V lookup: CDR1 PRHDT, CDR2 FYEKMQ (reference sequence). TCRdb reprocessed the RACE reads with MiXCR, giving one entry per CDR3 protein. The profile covers 50,000 or so distinct CDR3 sequences, with more than 9.5% appearing a single time and over 15% taken by the ten largest. This chain uses TRBV13 with TRBJ2-7; the match to TRBD2 covers 14 bases. Sequencing used whole blood, obtained in connection with sensitization to the hapten diphenylcyclopropenone (DPC). This TCR came from a woman aged 40 to 50 with alopecia areata. Some clones in this sample may be carry-over from other donors' samples. The CDR3 protein is CASSSPDRGLAGVEQYF. In DNA, the CDR3 is TGTGCCAGCAGCTCACCGGACAGGGGACTAGCGGGGGTTGAGCAGTACTTC.